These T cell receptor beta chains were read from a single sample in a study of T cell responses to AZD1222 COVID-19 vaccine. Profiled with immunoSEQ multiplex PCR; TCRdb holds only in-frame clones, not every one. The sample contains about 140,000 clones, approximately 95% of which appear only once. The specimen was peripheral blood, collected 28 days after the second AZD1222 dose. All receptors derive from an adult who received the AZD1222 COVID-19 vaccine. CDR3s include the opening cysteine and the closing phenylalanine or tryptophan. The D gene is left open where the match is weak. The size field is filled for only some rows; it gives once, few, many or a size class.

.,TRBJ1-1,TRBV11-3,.,TGTGCCAGCAGCTTAGAAGAGACAGAATCTACGAACACTGAAGCTTTCTTT,CASSLEETESTNTEAFF
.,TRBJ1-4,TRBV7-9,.,TGTGCCAGCAGCCTTGACAGCTACAATGAAAAACTGTTTTTT,CASSLDSYNEKLFF
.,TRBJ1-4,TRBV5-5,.,TGTGCCAGCAGCCAAACCCCGGGAGAAAAACTGTTTTTT,CASSQTPGEKLFF
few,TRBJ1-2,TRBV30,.,TGTGCCTGGAGTTATGGACAAACACGAAGCTATGGCTACACCTTC,CAWSYGQTRSYGYTF
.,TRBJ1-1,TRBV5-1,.,TGCGCCAGCAGCTTGGGGGCGACAGGAAACACTGAAGCTTTCTTT,CASSLGATGNTEAFF
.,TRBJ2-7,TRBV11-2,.,TGTGCCAGCAGCTTAGGAGTGGGGGCAAAGCCCTACGAGCAGTACTTC,CASSLGVGAKPYEQYF
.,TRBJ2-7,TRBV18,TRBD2,TGTGCCAGCTCACGAAGCGGGAGTTTGGACGAGCAGTACTTC,CASSRSGSLDEQYF
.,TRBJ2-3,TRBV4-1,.,TGCGCCAGCAGCCAAGATGGTGTAGGGCTAAACACAGATACGCAGTATTTT,CASSQDGVGLNTDTQYF
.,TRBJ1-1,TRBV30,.,TGTGCCTGGAGTTTGTGGGAAAACACTGAAGCTTTCTTT,CAWSLWENTEAFF
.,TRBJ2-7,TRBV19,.,TGTGCCAGTAGTCCCCGCTTCGGACCGCGCGCATACGTTGGCGAGCAGTACTTC,CASSPRFGPRAYVGEQYF
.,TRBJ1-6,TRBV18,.,TGTGCCAGCTCACCCAAGGGGCCCTATTCACCCCTCCACTTT,CASSPKGPYSPLHF
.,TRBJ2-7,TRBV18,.,TGTGCCAGCTCACCTGCGACGGGTGAAGGGTACTTC,CASSPATGEGYF
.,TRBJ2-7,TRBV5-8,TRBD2,TGTGCCAGCAGCTGGACGGGGGGAGAGCAGTACTTC,CASSWTGGEQYF
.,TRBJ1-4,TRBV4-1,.,TGCGCCAGCAGCCAAGTAGTTGGGGAAAAACTGTTTTTT,CASSQVVGEKLFF
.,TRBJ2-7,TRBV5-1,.,TGCGCCAGCAGTCATGGGGCAGGGAAGAGCGAGCAGTACTTC,CASSHGAGKSEQYF
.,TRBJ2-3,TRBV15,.,TGTGCCACCAGCAGAGGAATGTCAGATACGCAGTATTTT,CATSRGMSDTQYF
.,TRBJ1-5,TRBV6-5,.,TGTGCCAGCAGTTTAGGATGGCAGCCCCAGCATTTT,CASSLGWQPQHF
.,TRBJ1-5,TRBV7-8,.,TGTGCCAGCAGCTTAGCGGGGCAGGTCTGGGGGCCCCAGCATTTT,CASSLAGQVWGPQHF
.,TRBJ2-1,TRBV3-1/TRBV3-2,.,TGTGCCAGCAGCCAAGTGCACAATGAGCAGTTCTTC,CASSQVHNEQFF
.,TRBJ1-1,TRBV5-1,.,TGCGCCAGCAGCTTGGACGGAACCACGGGCACTGAAGCTTTCTTT,CASSLDGTTGTEAFF
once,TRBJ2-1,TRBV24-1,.,TGTGCCACCATCACTGCAGGGCGGGAATCCTACAATGAGCAGTTCTTC,CATITAGRESYNEQFF
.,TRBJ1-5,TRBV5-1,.,TGCGCCAGCAGCTTGGGGGGAAGCAATCAGCCCCAGCATTTT,CASSLGGSNQPQHF
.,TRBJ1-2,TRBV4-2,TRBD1,TGTGCCAGCAGCCAAAATACCGGGACAGCTTATGAGGGCTACACCTTC,CASSQNTGTAYEGYTF